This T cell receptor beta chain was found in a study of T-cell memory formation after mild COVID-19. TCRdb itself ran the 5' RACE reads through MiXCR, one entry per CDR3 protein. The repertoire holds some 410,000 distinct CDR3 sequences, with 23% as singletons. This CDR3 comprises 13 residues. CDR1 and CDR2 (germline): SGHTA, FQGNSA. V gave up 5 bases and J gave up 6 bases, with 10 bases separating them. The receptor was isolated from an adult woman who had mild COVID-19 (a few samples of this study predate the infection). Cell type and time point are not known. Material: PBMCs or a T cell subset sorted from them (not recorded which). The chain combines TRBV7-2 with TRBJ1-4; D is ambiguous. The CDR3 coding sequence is TGTGCCAGCAGCCCTCCCCCCCATGAAAAACTGTTTTTT. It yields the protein CASSPPPHEKLFF.